The T cell receptor (beta chain) described here comes from a study of cytomegalovirus exposure and HLA in healthy donors. CDR1 and CDR2 (germline): SEHNR, FQNEAQ (reference sequence). This CDR3 comprises 14 residues. V was pared by 8 bases and J by 0 bases, with 11 bases between. Whole-study findings and limits: Later findings reportedly placed an Asian-associated ancestry cluster below the roughly 660-donor mean for N-insertions. Sequencing had likely introduced a cluster of highly shared sequence variants as an artifact.

Comments on this clone: Its antigen remains unknown.

60 Vbeta and 13 Jbeta primers were used in PCR. Measured with immunoSEQ multiplex PCR; TCRdb has only the in-frame clones, and not every one. The sample yields about 160,000 clones, around 76% seen once. The V gene is TRBV7-9, the J gene TRBJ1-3; D is undetermined. The specimen was PBMCs. This receptor was obtained from a man aged 60-69 years in good health and CMV-seronegative. CDR3 sequence: CASEPGDSGNTIYF. The DNA for the CDR3 is TGTGCCAGCGAACCGGGAGACTCTGGAAACACCATATATTTT.